One and the same sample provided the 32 T cell receptor beta chains below, sequenced in a study of shared clonotypes between healthy human individuals. Here immunoSEQ multiplex PCR was the method, and the copy in TCRdb shows in-frame clones only, minus some. The sample holds around 340,000 clones, around 70% seen once. Sequencing used memory CD4+ T cells sorted from blood. The subset was: CD45RA-negative fraction. These receptors all stem from a man aged 25 to 40 in good health.

The chain couples TRBV18 to TRBJ1-5; D is perhaps TRBD1 (5 bases). Germline CDR1 KGHSH, CDR2 LQKENI. The CDR3 is made up of 16 amino acids. The V end lost 2 bases, the J end lost 4 bases, and 15 bases lay between the germline ends. The CDR3 region is CASSPLGRGGNQPQHF. CDR3 coding DNA: TGTGCCAGCTCACCATTGGGTCGCGGGGGAAATCAGCCCCAGCATTTT.

The V gene is TRBV11-2, the J gene TRBJ2-1; 7 nucleotides align to TRBD2. Unmatched junction bases numbered 19, after V lost 4 bases and J lost 7 bases. Germline V gene data show CDR1 as SGHAT and CDR2 as FQNNGV. The CDR3 totals 18 residues. CDR3 coding DNA: TGTGCCAGCAGCTCAGGACCACTAGCGCGTGCAATTGGGAATGAGCAGTTCTTC. Its protein product is CASSSGPLARAIGNEQFF.

The table lists this clone with a count of one. This sample includes further DNA sequences coding for the same CDR3. The rearrangement uses TRBV18 and TRBJ2-1; D unresolved. CDR1 is KGHSH and CDR2 is LQKENI in the germline V gene. The CDR3 sequence is 13 residues long. With 3 bases removed from V and 5 bases from J, the gap between germline ends came to 8 bases. CDR3 sequence: CASSPGPNNEQFF. DNA for the CDR3: TGTGCCAGCTCACCTGGACCTAACAATGAGCAGTTCTTC.

The genes are TRBV21-1 and TRBJ2-7; TRBD1, the table's D call, lacks a check against the DNA. TRBV21-1 constitutes a pseudogene. The CDR3 length is 16 residues. The CDR3 loop reads CASSKAHSRRPYEQYF. CDR3 sequence (DNA): TGTGCCAGCAGCAAAGCGCACAGCCGAAGGCCCTACGAGCAGTACTTC.

This chain joins TRBV7-2 and TRBJ2-1; D is unresolved. Trimming stripped 1 base from V and 13 bases from J, with 11 bases between. The CDR3 extends over 12 amino acids. From germline, CDR1 is SGHTA and CDR2 FQGNSA. The CDR3 here is CASSLGFGSQFF. Written as DNA, the CDR3 is TGTGCCAGCAGCTTAGGGTTCGGTTCTCAGTTCTTC.

The chain recombines TRBV29-1 with TRBJ2-1; D gene ambiguous. The CDR3 contains 13 residues. V lost 4 bases, J lost 7 bases, and 14 bases lay in between. The germline V gene encodes CDR1 SQVTM and CDR2 ANQGSEA. The CDR3 is CSVAPSHTNEQFF. CDR3 DNA sequence: TGCAGCGTTGCGCCTAGTCACACGAATGAGCAGTTCTTC.

The chain employs TRBV11-3 and TRBJ2-1, with 7 bases fitting TRBD1. Germline CDR1 reads SGHNT; CDR2 reads YENEEA. The CDR3 sequence is 14 residues long. V lost 5 bases and J lost 4; bases outside the gene matches: 5. CDR3 residues: CASSPGGGYNEQFF. The DNA for the CDR3 is TGTGCCAGCAGCCCAGGGGGTGGATACAATGAGCAGTTCTTC.

The chain has TRBV14 and TRBJ2-7; no clear D. The V gene's germline CDR1 is SGHDN and CDR2 FVKESK. This CDR3 is built from 15 residues. The V and J ends lost 0 bases and 6 bases respectively, with 15 bases between them. Written as DNA, the CDR3 is TGTGCCAGCAGCCAAGAAAGACCTCCTTTGGGCGAGCAGTACTTC. Residues: CASSQERPPLGEQYF.

This chain links TRBV7-9 with TRBJ2-5; 9 positions agree with TRBD2. The V segment lost 0 bases and the J segment 5 bases; nucleotides outside the gene matches: 4. CDR1 is SEHNR and CDR2 is FQNEAQ in the germline V gene (reference sequence). This CDR3 has 15 amino acids. CDR3 nucleotides: TGTGCCAGCAGCTTAGCTAGCGGGAGTGGTGAGACCCAGTACTTC. It translates to CASSLASGSGETQYF.

The chain recombines TRBV9 with TRBJ2-3, with 11 bases aligning to TRBD2. The junction had 4 bases not matched to a gene; V was cut back by 4 bases and J by 0 bases. This CDR3 contains 16 residues. CDR1 and CDR2 (germline): SGDLS, YYNGEE. CDR3 sequence (DNA): TGTGCCAGCAGCAGGGGACTAGCGGATAGCACAGATACGCAGTATTTT. Protein product: CASSRGLADSTDTQYF.

A note on this clone: The same CDR3 is also encoded by other DNA sequences in this sample. The V and J genes are TRBV5-1 and TRBJ2-3, with D perhaps matching TRBD1 or TRBD2 (6 bases each). This CDR3 spans 13 amino acids. CDR1 is SGHRS and CDR2 is YFSETQ in the germline V gene. V lost 5 bases to trimming and J lost 4 bases, with 11 bases between them. Written as DNA, the CDR3 is TGCGCCAGCAGTCTGGGGGGCGCAGATACGCAGTATTTT. Encoded protein: CASSLGGADTQYF.

The chain employs TRBV29-1 and TRBJ1-5; D call uncertain. In germline, CDR1 is SQVTM, CDR2 ANQGSEA. Trimming took 4 bases from V and 7 from J, leaving 17 bases between them. The CDR3 runs 14 residues. The CDR3 protein is CSVGGLSGGQPQHF. CDR3 in DNA: TGCAGCGTTGGGGGTCTGAGCGGAGGCCAGCCCCAGCATTTT.

The CDR3 reads CASSSDNRGGQYF. CDR3 in DNA: TGTGCCAGCAGCTCAGACAACAGGGGCGGGCAGTACTTC. The chain employs TRBV11-3 and TRBJ2-7, with 7 nucleotides matching TRBD1. Germline V gene lookup returns CDR1 SGHNT and CDR2 YENEEA. This CDR3 spans 13 amino acids. V gave up 4 bases and J gave up 9 bases; unmatched junction bases: 9.

V and J are TRBV27 and TRBJ2-7; D uncertain. The germline CDR1 and CDR2 sequences are MNHEY and SMNVEV (reference sequence). The CDR3 covers 12 residues. Trimming cost V 4 bases and J 6 bases, with 10 bases left between them. DNA for the CDR3: TGTGCCAGCAGTTCAGGTTTCGGCGAGCAGTACTTC. This translates into CASSSGFGEQYF.

The rearrangement joins TRBV7-8 to TRBJ1-5, with D maybe TRBD1 (6 bases). This CDR3 region has 15 residues. Looked up from germline, CDR1 is SGHVS and CDR2 is FQNEAQ. Between the trimmed V and J ends, which lost 5 bases and 4 bases, there was a span of 15 bases. Here the CDR3 DNA reads TGTGCCAGCAGCCCCAGTGGGGGCCGGAATCAGCCCCAGCATTTT. It encodes CASSPSGGRNQPQHF.

Here the CDR3 reads CASSGKVDGGYTF. DNA for the CDR3: TGTGCCAGCAGTGGAAAGGTGGATGGTGGCTACACCTTC. The rearrangement joins TRBV2 to TRBJ1-2; D is unclear. The CDR3 totals 13 residues. Germline lookup yields CDR1 SNHLY and CDR2 FYNNEI. Trimming took 4 bases from V and 7 from J, leaving 13 bases between them.

The rearrangement uses TRBV19 and TRBJ2-1; D is uncertain. Trimming shortened V by 7 bases and J by 4 bases, and 11 bases separated the two germline ends. From germline, CDR1 is LNHDA and CDR2 SQIVND (reference sequence). There are 13 residues in the CDR3. The CDR3 DNA reads TGTGCCAGTAAAGTCCCCGGGTACAATGAGCAGTTCTTC. Its translation is CASKVPGYNEQFF.

In this sample, this clone turned up many times. This sample also contains other DNA sequences that code for the same CDR3. The CDR3 spells CASSSGVRYNEQFF. The DNA for the CDR3 is TGTGCCAGCAGCTCGGGGGTGAGGTACAATGAGCAGTTCTTC. The chain uses TRBV7-2 and TRBJ2-1; weak D call: TRBD2 (6 bases). The CDR3 runs to 14 residues. Germline lookup yields CDR1 SGHTA and CDR2 FQGNSA. The germline V and J ends were trimmed by 4 bases and 4 bases, with 11 bases remaining between them.

The genes are TRBV7-9 and TRBJ1-5; the D is unclear. There are 13 residues in the CDR3. Germline values: CDR1 SEHNR, CDR2 FQNEAQ (reference sequence). Trimming cost V 8 bases and J 6 bases, with 14 bases left between them. The CDR3 DNA reads as TGTGCCAGCTCCTTGTATGAGCGTCAGCCCCAGCATTTT. Translation gives CASSLYERQPQHF.

The rearrangement uses TRBV5-1 and TRBJ2-5; D may be TRBD1 (5 bases). The CDR3 is 15 amino acids. The V gene's germline CDR1 is SGHRS and CDR2 YFSETQ. V lost 0 bases, J lost 1 base, and 10 bases lay in between. The CDR3 reads CASSLGTFPQETQYF. The CDR3 nucleotides are TGCGCCAGCAGCTTGGGGACATTTCCCCAAGAGACCCAGTACTTC. Complete variable domain (other parts from reference TRBV5-1 and TRBJ2-5): KAGVTQTPRYLIKTRGQQVTLSCSPISGHRSVSWYQQTPGQGLQFLFEYFSETQRNKGNFPGRFSGRQFSNSRSEMNVSTLELGDSALYLCASSLGTFPQETQYFGPGTRLLVL.

This clone was observed once. The sample holds other DNA sequences that translate to the same CDR3. The chain is built from TRBV6-4 and TRBJ2-1, with 8 bases identical to TRBD2. The CDR3 sequence is 16 residues long. Trimming cost V 3 bases and J 0 bases; bases outside gene matches: 4. CDR1 and CDR2 (germline): MRHNA, SNTAGT. The CDR3 DNA reads as TGTGCCAGCAGTGATTTCAGCGGGAGCTCCTACAATGAGCAGTTCTTC. Encoded protein: CASSDFSGSSYNEQFF.

This chain joins TRBV7-3 and TRBJ2-7; a possible D gene is TRBD2 (5 bases). The germline V gene encodes CDR1 SGHTA and CDR2 FQGTGA. CDR3 length: 13 amino acids. The V end lost 4 bases, the J end lost 2 bases, and 9 bases lay between the germline ends. The CDR3 here is CASSSTIAYEQYF. In nucleotides, the CDR3 is TGTGCCAGCAGCTCGACTATCGCCTACGAGCAGTACTTC.

The genes are TRBV30 and TRBJ1-1; D unclear. The ends were cut back, 4 bases at V and 1 base at J, with 10 bases in the middle. This CDR3 has 13 amino acids. Looked up from germline, CDR1 is GTSNPN and CDR2 is SVGIG (reference sequence). The CDR3, as DNA: TGTGCCTGGACACCTGGACCGAACACTGAAGCTTTCTTT. Amino acid sequence: CAWTPGPNTEAFF.

The V gene is TRBV6-1, the J gene TRBJ1-5; TRBD1 is a possible D gene (5 bases). This CDR3 spans 15 amino acids. Germline CDR1 reads MNHNS; CDR2 reads SASEGT. Trimming stripped 7 bases from V and 3 bases from J, with 16 bases between. CDR3 DNA sequence: TGTGCCAGCACAGCAGGGCCCGGGGTCAATCAGCCCCAGCATTTT. Translation gives CASTAGPGVNQPQHF.

The chain carries TRBV5-4 and TRBJ2-3; 13 bases agree with TRBD2. The germline V gene has CDR1 SGHNT and CDR2 YYREEE (reference sequence). J gave up 0 bases and V 2 bases, and 12 bases lay outside the gene matches. There are 20 residues in the CDR3. The CDR3 protein is CASSFPNPGTSGTSTDTQYF. The DNA of the CDR3 is TGTGCCAGCAGCTTCCCCAATCCCGGGACTAGCGGGACTAGCACAGATACGCAGTATTTT.

The gene calls are TRBV29-1 and TRBJ2-3; D remains ambiguous. Germline CDR1 SQVTM, CDR2 ANQGSEA. CDR3 length: 12 residues. V gave up 7 bases and J gave up 4 bases, with 12 bases separating them. CDR3 nucleotides: TGCAGCGCCGCGACGGGTGCAGATACGCAGTATTTT. Translation: CSAATGADTQYF.

As concerns this clone: Other nucleotide sequences from this sample produce the same CDR3. J is TRBJ1-4 and V is TRBV29-1; D possibly corresponds to TRBD1 (5 bases). Deletions cut 6 bases from V and 0 bases from J, with 8 bases between. The germline gives CDR1 SQVTM, CDR2 ANQGSEA. The CDR3 covers 13 residues. In nucleotides, the CDR3 is TGCAGCGTAAGGACACCAACTAATGAAAAACTGTTTTTT. Its translation is CSVRTPTNEKLFF.

This sequence joins TRBV9 and TRBJ2-2; D is unclear. Germline V gives CDR1 SGDLS, CDR2 YYNGEE. This CDR3 spans 13 amino acids. The V and J ends lost 3 bases and 2 bases respectively, with 5 bases between them. The CDR3 loop is CASSATNTGELFF. The CDR3, as DNA: TGTGCCAGCAGCGCAACAAACACCGGGGAGCTGTTTTTT.

The chain combines TRBV9 with TRBJ2-1; either TRBD1 or TRBD2 may supply D (7 bases each). V lost 7 bases and J lost 4, with 18 bases in between. The CDR3 is 15 residues long. In germline, CDR1 is SGDLS, CDR2 YYNGEE. In nucleotides, the CDR3 is TGTGCCAGCGCAAGGGAGGGGGCCTCATACAATGAGCAGTTCTTC. Translation gives CASAREGASYNEQFF.

The V call is TRBV11-2, the J call TRBJ1-3, with D unclear. This CDR3 is built from 16 residues. From germline, CDR1 is SGHAT and CDR2 FQNNGV. Trimming removed 3 bases from V and 0 bases from J, with 12 bases in between. In DNA form, the CDR3 reads TGTGCCAGCAGCTTGGGAAAGGGAAACTCTGGAAACACCATATATTTT. Translating it yields CASSLGKGNSGNTIYF.

The chain couples TRBV11-1 to TRBJ2-3, with D hard to call. Germline assignment: CDR1 SGHAT and CDR2 FQDESV (reference sequence). Trimming removed 7 bases at V and 4 bases at J, with 15 bases between. CDR3 length: 14 residues. CDR3 bases: TGTGCCAGCAAAGTGTCCTCTCTGGCAGATACGCAGTATTTT. Translating it yields CASKVSSLADTQYF.

Notes on this clone: A much larger clone is a single base away; this may be a read error. Here the CDR3 reads CASSRGSGSLNEQFF. The CDR3 nucleotides read TGTGCCAGCAGCCGGGGTAGCGGGAGTTTGAATGAGCAGTTCTTC. The chain employs TRBV11-3 and TRBJ2-1, with 9 bases that match TRBD2. Trimming at V came to 5 bases and at J to 7 bases, leaving 9 bases not matched to a gene. Germline V CDR1 and CDR2: SGHNT, YENEEA. The CDR3 consists of 15 residues.